A selection of T cell receptor beta chains follows, all from one sample in a study of T cell repertoires in cytomegalovirus infection. From the reads, TCRdb called clonotypes with MiXCR, one entry per CDR3 protein. The sample has approximately 500,000 distinct CDR3 sequences, approximately 10% seen once. Sequencing used PBMCs. Receptors originate from a human donor in good health (CMV status not recorded). Some clones in this sample may be carry-over from other donors' samples. Both conserved end residues are part of each CDR3. Expanded clones get a size class; other rows say once, few or many, or leave the size out.

>TRBV5-4|.
CASRVARTQGDTQYF
>TRBV29-1|.
CSVVVRGEQPQHF
>TRBV6-5|.
CASSYRAENNEQFF
>TRBV20-1|few
CSALGRGWYQETQYF
>TRBV5-4|many
CASTLLTGEMYF
>TRBV25-1|.
CASSESAGGWETQYF
>TRBV29-1|many
CSVEDPLANYNEQFF
>TRBV5-4|.
CASSGGLAAIYEQYF
>TRBV12-3/TRBV12-4|.
CASSPFGGTDTQYF
>TRBV5-4|.
CASSSGDERYGYTF
>TRBV19|many
CASSPPRGRGYNEQFF
>TRBV5-1|many
CASSLAVDTEAFF
>TRBV12-5|many
CASGTGQANTEAFF
>TRBV5-1|many
CASSSEWGLGDAEAFF
>TRBV7-9|.
CASSMRGFQETQYF
>TRBV19|.
CASSIAGPGVRSPLHF
>TRBV4-1|few
CASASETGELFF
>TRBV20-1|.
CSASSGGISSYEQYF
>TRBV10-2|.
CASSHGPSGTGTQPQHF
>TRBV3-1|few
CASSQVGTGLSPLHF
>TRBV7-3|many
CASSVKGGGTSYNEQFF
>TRBV5-5|few
CASSLKSFRGTSDTDTQYF
>TRBV6-5|few
CASSYSRPSADTQYF
>TRBV4-2|few
CASSQTQNEHEQFF
>TRBV2|many
CASSPLGLAEETQYF
>TRBV5-1|.
CASKADTGGYGYNF
>TRBV2|.
CASSEAPGLAGGEEQFF
>TRBV9|.
CASSPDRGNSGANVLTF
>TRBV7-8|many
CASSYGPSNTPNTIYF
>TRBV15|few
CATSREINEQFF
>TRBV9|few
CASSVDRAGGREQFF
>TRBV20-1|many
CSASLRGGTSVEAFF
>TRBV6-2/TRBV6-3|.
CASTTRTTPLNTEAFF
>TRBV5-1|many
CASSLRDRNYGYTF
>TRBV28|few
CASSVGGLSGNTIYF
>TRBV4-2|many
CASSQDPAGIKAGANVLTF
>TRBV19|.
CASSNRPSGGVYNEQFF
>TRBV20-1|many
CSANPREYGYTF
>TRBV20-1|many
CSAKPGTGGYEQYF
>TRBV18|few
CASSEGLALDEQFF
>TRBV10-3|many
CAIRALGGHLVYGYTF
>TRBV20-1|few
CSARVNRLSSDIQETQYF
>TRBV9|many
CASSPTTGTGDEKLFF
>TRBV2|.
CASTALYEQYF
>TRBV7-6|many
CASSGGQALNTEAFF
>TRBV11-2|many
CASSFWWQNGYTF
>TRBV19|few
CASSIMAAVGGRNEQFF
>TRBV5-1|many
CASSPRTGEAGELFF
>TRBV6-2/TRBV6-3|many
CASSSQPRGGDRRHGTEAFF
>TRBV7-9|many
CASSLYPASNYNEQFF
>TRBV30|.
CAWRRPRTALQETQYF
>TRBV15|many
CATSRGRGENYGYTF
>TRBV7-8|many
CASSPRQGLGDTGELFF
>TRBV5-1|many
CASSAAGSNQPQHF
>TRBV11-2|many
CASSPGWNQPQHF
>TRBV11-3|many
CASSFHGPGETQYF
>TRBV6-1|.
CASSEAQTRTYGYTF